The present T cell receptor (beta chain) was sequenced within a study of beta chain features in type 1 diabetes (dated by TCRdb to the late 2010s). At the level of the whole study: No differences in mean age, gender distribution, total cell number or subset yield were found between patients and healthy donors. A total of 107,917,701 sorted cells were examined across all samples, and RNA yield correlated strongly with the number of cells per subset. In the study, recently diagnosed type 1 diabetes patients and matched healthy donors were compared on the TCRB repertoires of their sorted circulating CD4+ T cell subsets. Regulatory and stem cell-like memory subsets were obtained from only 8 patients and roughly eight healthy donors, while naive and central memory subsets were obtained from all 28 donors. Beyond this particular receptor, the publication reports: PCR may preferentially amplify shorter templates, but because patient and control samples were amplified and corrected together, any resulting skew would affect both groups equally. Naive, central memory and regulatory TCRB repertoires appeared to be more similar among patients than among healthy donors. A moderate but significant shortening of TCRB CDR3 length was observed in type 1 diabetes patients in all four CD4+ subsets. HLA sub-analyses involved small numbers of individuals, so any influence of HLA type on TCRB rearrangement remained unresolved. Fewer insertions and more nucleotide deletions at VDJ recombination sites were observed in patients with type 1 diabetes, implying thymic rearrangement abnormalities. Because cDNA was sequenced instead of genomic DNA, highly expressing activated cells could be over-represented, though the groups showed no difference in activation or CD3 levels.

The entire amount of isolated RNA was reverse transcribed using the High Capacity cDNA Reverse Transcription Kit, so the sequenced TCRB transcripts were expressed ones. Deep immunoSEQ sequencing was applied to naive, central memory and regulatory T cell samples, giving an average of roughly 3.5 million total reads per sample. Sorted cells were lysed in RLT buffer, and RNA was extracted using DNase-treated RNeasy Micro or Mini kits according to cell number. To prevent cross-contamination, each cell subset was processed individually, whereas patient and healthy donor samples were processed jointly. The immunoSEQ multiplex PCR was used to amplify TCRB sequences from cDNA, generating 87-bp fragments that spanned the CDR3 region. The amplicons were sequenced using the Illumina HiSeq platform. The authors' analysis ran thus. PCR bias was computationally corrected using synthetic template baselines, reads within Hamming distance 2 were collapsed, and singletons that could not be merged were discarded. Reads were aligned against IMGT to assign V, D and J genes, CDR3 length and insertions or deletions at six rearrangement sites. Within each subset, clonotype counts were normalized to sorted cell number, after which true diversity and Gini coefficients were computed with the tcR R package. Repertoire sharing was quantified using the overlap coefficient calculated on TCRB nucleotide sequences. As a proxy for the pre-selection repertoire, out-of-frame TCRB sequences from naive cells were analyzed. As stored in TCRdb, this immuneACCESS dataset retains in-frame rearrangements with V and J assigned. A fraction of the clones does not appear; measured against another copy, unresolved V genes explain less than half of the discrepancy, and the remainder lacks a known reason. V, J and clone size were drawn from that table, and D and trimming were deduced from the DNA. Present in this sample are roughly 250,000 clones, about 71% of which were seen just once. Almost 0.055% of the sample is in the top ten clones.

Of note for this clone: This clone's antigen is unknown. Per-base qualities were not stored, and no clone one base away is much larger.

From each donor, a single peripheral blood sample of 90 to 150 mL on average was drawn into heparinised tubes. Using a panel that included CD45RO, CCR7, CD25, CD127, CD95 and CD27, naive, central memory, regulatory and stem cell-like memory CD4+ T cells were sorted on a BD FACSAria II. Every sorted population had a purity above 95%. Right away, PBMCs were isolated by Lymphoprep density gradient centrifugation and were stained directly, with no culture step. So that batch effects would be minimized, each experiment stained and sorted samples in pairs, pairing one healthy donor with one patient. From its cysteine to its phenylalanine, the CDR3 spans 13 amino acids. Left in the record is the CDR3 DNA by itself, 39 bases read in frame from the first base. Germline trimming: 5 bases from V, 6 bases from J; junction bases outside gene matches: 4. In the germline V gene (reference sequence), CDR1 corresponds to SGHNT and CDR2 to YYREEE.

This receptor was obtained from a man in his thirties or forties in good health. Sequencing used naive CD4+ T cells from blood. The sample's cell subset or site label is to be understood as: true naive CD4+ T cells. The receptor chain draws on TRBV5-4 and TRBJ1-2, and 10 bases in between align with TRBD1. The DNA reads TGTGCCAGCAGAATGGGACAGGGGCATGGCTACACCTTC. This sequence encodes CASRMGQGHGYTF.